These 6 T cell receptor beta chains were all obtained from the same sample, sequenced in a study of long-term antiretroviral therapy in people with HIV. It was version v3.0 of the immunoSEQ assay that was run at survey level. TCRdb's table, derived via immunoSEQ multiplex PCR, lists solely in-frame clones and lacks some. Found here are fewer than 25,000 clones, more than 65% of them singletons; the top ten hold about 5%. The specimen was unsorted PBMCs, collected 4.4 years after starting antiretroviral therapy. The source of these receptors is a young man with HIV.

The chain carries TRBV6-5 and TRBJ1-4, with 8 positions matching TRBD1. J lost 8 bases, V lost 2 bases, and 10 bases had no gene match. Per germline, CDR1 MNHEY and CDR2 SVGAGI. The CDR3 is 16 residues long. For the CDR3, the DNA is TGTGCCAGCAGTTACGTGGACAGGGAGGGAAGGGAAAAACTGTTTTTT. As protein: CASSYVDREGREKLFF.

The rearrangement links TRBV6-1 to TRBJ1-6; a possible D gene is TRBD1 (6 bases). CDR3 size: 15 residues. Between the trimmed V and J ends, which lost 2 bases and 7 bases, there was a span of 12 bases. Germline V lookup: CDR1 MNHNS, CDR2 SASEGT. The CDR3 region has the DNA TGTGCCAGCAGTGAACCTACAGGGCCAAATTCACCCCTCCACTTT. This translates into CASSEPTGPNSPLHF.

This clone has only a few counts. V usage is TRBV4-2 and J usage is TRBJ2-1; 11 positions agree with TRBD2. The CDR3 is 16 residues long. Germline-derived CDR1 and CDR2 are LGHNA and YNFKEQ. Trimming took 0 bases from V and 8 from J; bases not matched to a gene: 6. The CDR3 nucleotides read TGTGCCAGCAGCCAAGAGACTAGCGGGGCCCCCCATGAGCAGTTCTTC. Protein sequence: CASSQETSGAPHEQFF.

J is TRBJ2-7 and V is TRBV5-5; 8 bases map to TRBD1. This CDR3 is 20 amino acids long. The V and J ends lost 1 base and 0 bases, in that order; junction bases with no gene match: 18. Germline lookup yields CDR1 SGHKS and CDR2 YYEKEE (reference sequence). The CDR3 bases are TGTGCCAGCAGCTTGAGTCGTTTCGGACAGGGACAGGAGTTCTCCTACGAGCAGTACTTC. Translation: CASSLSRFGQGQEFSYEQYF.

The table lists this clone with a few counts. This chain connects TRBV7-7 to TRBJ2-7; either TRBD1 or TRBD2 may fit D (7 bases each). CDR3 length: 19 residues. Per germline, CDR1 SSHAT and CDR2 FNYEAQ (reference sequence). Trimming stripped 5 bases from V and 0 bases from J, with 26 bases between. CDR3 DNA sequence: TGTGCCAGCAGCGCCCGACGAGGGCAGGGAGGGACAGTCTCCTACGAGCAGTACTTC. Its protein product is CASSARRGQGGTVSYEQYF.

This rearrangement joins TRBV7-9 to TRBJ2-7; D gene unclear. There are 13 residues in the CDR3. V lost 2 bases and J lost 3, with 8 bases in between. CDR1 is SEHNR and CDR2 is FQNEAQ in the germline V gene (reference sequence). The CDR3 nucleotides are TGTGCCAGCAGCTTATCGATGTACTACGAGCAGTACTTC. It encodes CASSLSMYYEQYF.